These 18 T cell receptor beta chains share one sample of origin, sequenced in a study of shared clonotypes between healthy human individuals. Naive CD8 isolation took CD45RO-negative cells positively selected for CCR7 and excluded terminally differentiated effector memory CD45RA+ cells. TCRdb's copy holds only in-frame clones and misses some; the assay was immunoSEQ multiplex PCR. The table shows about 1,800,000 clones, with approximately 95% occurring only once. The sequencing input was naive CD8+ T cells sorted from blood. The receptors come from a man aged 18 to 30 in good health.

The chain recombines TRBV5-1 with TRBJ2-1; the match to TRBD2 covers 11 bases. CDR1 and CDR2 (germline): SGHRS, YFSETQ. V lost 5 bases and J lost 4; bases outside the gene matches: 2. The CDR3 has 14 amino acids. The CDR3 bases are TGCGCCAGCAGTGGGACTAGCGGATACAATGAGCAGTTCTTC. Its translation: CASSGTSGYNEQFF.

The rearrangement links TRBV7-9 to TRBJ2-1; 9 nucleotides line up with TRBD2. The CDR3 is made up of 16 amino acids. The germline gives CDR1 SEHNR, CDR2 FQNEAQ (reference sequence). V shed 5 bases, J shed 6 bases, and the junction held 11 bases outside the gene matches. In nucleotides, the CDR3 is TGTGCCAGCAGCGCGGGGGGTAGCGGGAGTCTCAATGAGCAGTTCTTC. Its protein product is CASSAGGSGSLNEQFF.

This clone has just one count. This chain joins TRBV6-5 and TRBJ1-2; D call uncertain. The length of the CDR3 is 14 residues. The germline V and J ends were trimmed by 2 bases and 0 bases, with 7 bases remaining between them. Germline V gene sequence: CDR1 MNHEY, CDR2 SVGAGI. CDR3 residues: CASSYVAANYGYTF. CDR3 bases: TGTGCCAGCAGTTACGTCGCAGCTAACTATGGCTACACCTTC.

The chain carries TRBV6-1 and TRBJ1-5; D gene uncertain. Trimming took 11 bases from V and 7 from J, leaving 21 bases between them. The germline V gene has CDR1 MNHNS and CDR2 SASEGT. This CDR3 has 14 amino acids. Here the CDR3 reads CAAKEAGWGQPQHF. CDR3 nucleotides: TGTGCCGCTAAAGAAGCGGGTTGGGGACAGCCCCAGCATTTT.

The rearrangement links TRBV4-3 to TRBJ2-1; possible D gene TRBD2, 5 bases. Trimming removed 0 bases from V and 7 bases from J, with 19 bases in between. The V gene's germline CDR1 is LGHNA and CDR2 YSLEER. The CDR3 length is 17 residues. CDR3 loop: CASSQDWRIWDRNEQFF. Here the CDR3 DNA reads TGCGCCAGCAGCCAAGATTGGAGGATTTGGGATCGGAATGAGCAGTTCTTC.

The chain employs TRBV21-1 and TRBJ1-2. TRBV21-1 is a recognized pseudogene. This CDR3 region has 8 residues. CDR3 sequence reads: CASTGYTF. In DNA form, the CDR3 reads TGTGCCAGCACTGGCTACACCTTC.

The chain carries TRBV30 and TRBJ2-3, with a possible D match to TRBD1 (6 bases). The CDR3 length is 13 residues. The ends were cut back, 5 bases at V and 0 bases at J, with 9 bases in the middle. Germline V gene lookup returns CDR1 GTSNPN and CDR2 SVGIG (reference sequence). The CDR3 reads CAWETGSTDTQYF. The CDR3 DNA sequence: TGTGCCTGGGAAACAGGGAGCACAGATACGCAGTATTTT.

The genes are TRBV5-4 and TRBJ1-1; 7 bases are shared with TRBD1. CDR3 length equals 15 residues. Germline trimming cut 3 bases from V and 4 bases from J; bases unmatched to any gene: 9. Per the germline V gene, CDR1 is SGHNT and CDR2 is YYREEE (reference sequence). CDR3 protein: CASSSLSDRATEAFF. CDR3 nucleotide sequence: TGTGCCAGCAGCTCCTTAAGCGACAGGGCCACTGAAGCTTTCTTT.

This clone has a single count. Within the sample, other DNA sequences also encode this same CDR3. The gene calls are TRBV4-1 and TRBJ2-7; 8 positions match TRBD1. V lost 1 base to trimming and J lost 1 base; unmatched junction nucleotides: 3. CDR1 and CDR2 (germline): MGHRA, YSYEKL. This CDR3 is built from 15 residues. The CDR3: CASSQGTGKSYEQYF. The CDR3 DNA sequence: TGCGCCAGCAGCCAAGGGACAGGGAAATCCTACGAGCAGTACTTC.

The rearrangement uses TRBV2 and TRBJ1-1; D is unclear. Germline CDR1 SNHLY, CDR2 FYNNEI. The CDR3 loop spans 17 amino acids. Trimming left V 6 bases short and J 0 bases short, with 20 bases between. The CDR3 bases are TGTGCCAGCAGCGATGGAGAAACGGGAGTTATGAACACTGAAGCTTTCTTT. This translates into CASSDGETGVMNTEAFF.

CDR3 nucleotide sequence: TGCGCCAGCAGCTTGGACGGCGGTATAGGAGAGACCCAGTACTTC. Its protein product is CASSLDGGIGETQYF. The chain couples TRBV5-1 to TRBJ2-5; D uncertain. CDR3 size: 15 residues. The ends were cut back, 0 bases at V and 4 bases at J, with 13 bases in the middle. In germline, CDR1 is SGHRS, CDR2 YFSETQ.

The V and J genes are TRBV15 and TRBJ2-7; 10 bases align to TRBD1. This CDR3 region has 16 residues. The V gene's germline CDR1 is LNHNV and CDR2 YYDKDF (reference sequence). The V and J ends lost 1 base and 2 bases, in that order; junction bases with no gene match: 5. CDR3 nucleotide sequence: TGTGCCACCAGCAGAGGATCGGGACAGGGGACCTACGAGCAGTACTTC. Translated, it gives CATSRGSGQGTYEQYF.

The rearrangement joins TRBV10-3 to TRBJ2-3; D is ambiguous. Germline CDR1 ENHRY, CDR2 SYGVKD. This CDR3 is 18 amino acids long. The V gene lost 1 base and the J gene lost 2 bases, with 19 bases spanning the gap. CDR3 sequence: CAISEFEDPAALTDTQYF. The CDR3 nucleotides are TGTGCCATCAGTGAGTTCGAAGACCCAGCCGCCCTCACAGATACGCAGTATTTT.

The rearrangement links TRBV30 to TRBJ2-7; weak D call: TRBD2 (5 bases). Germline lookup yields CDR1 GTSNPN and CDR2 SVGIG (reference sequence). The ends were cut back, 4 bases at V and 0 bases at J, with 7 bases in the middle. The CDR3 covers 12 residues. The CDR3 sequence is CAWNEGSYEQYF. The CDR3 nucleotides read TGTGCCTGGAACGAGGGCTCCTACGAGCAGTACTTC.

This clone came up a few times. The chain links TRBV6-4 to TRBJ2-7; D may be TRBD1 or TRBD2 (5 bases each). Germline loops: CDR1 MRHNA, CDR2 SNTAGT. The length of the CDR3 is 13 residues. Trimming took off 0 bases at V and 6 bases at J, with 9 bases between the two ends. The CDR3 region is CASSDSPGSEQYF. The DNA for the CDR3 is TGTGCCAGCAGTGACTCACCAGGGAGCGAGCAGTACTTC.

The chain is built from TRBV10-3 and TRBJ1-5; 8 nucleotides line up with TRBD1. CDR3 length equals 16 residues. Germline V gene lookup returns CDR1 ENHRY and CDR2 SYGVKD. V was pared by 2 bases and J by 4 bases, with 7 bases of the junction left unmatched. CDR3 DNA: TGTGCCATCAGTGAGGCGACAGGGGACCTAAATCAGCCCCAGCATTTT. Translating gives CAISEATGDLNQPQHF.

The chain couples TRBV14 to TRBJ2-7; TRBD2 agrees at 7 bases. Germline V gene data show CDR1 as SGHDN and CDR2 as FVKESK. The CDR3 length is 15 residues. The V and J ends lost 4 bases and 3 bases, in that order; junction bases with no gene match: 9. Here the CDR3 reads CASSLTGTIFYEQYF. In DNA form, the CDR3 reads TGTGCCAGCAGCCTGACCGGGACTATTTTCTACGAGCAGTACTTC.

Concerning this clone: At the DNA level, this CDR3 is encoded by other sequences in the same sample as well. The rearrangement joins TRBV7-9 to TRBJ2-7; D may match TRBD1 or TRBD2 (5 bases each). The ends were cut back, 0 bases at V and 5 bases at J, with 8 bases in the middle. Germline V gene lookup returns CDR1 SEHNR and CDR2 FQNEAQ (reference sequence). The CDR3 sequence is 13 residues long. The CDR3 coding sequence is TGTGCCAGCAGCTTAGCCGGGACCAACGAGCAGTACTTC. Residues: CASSLAGTNEQYF.